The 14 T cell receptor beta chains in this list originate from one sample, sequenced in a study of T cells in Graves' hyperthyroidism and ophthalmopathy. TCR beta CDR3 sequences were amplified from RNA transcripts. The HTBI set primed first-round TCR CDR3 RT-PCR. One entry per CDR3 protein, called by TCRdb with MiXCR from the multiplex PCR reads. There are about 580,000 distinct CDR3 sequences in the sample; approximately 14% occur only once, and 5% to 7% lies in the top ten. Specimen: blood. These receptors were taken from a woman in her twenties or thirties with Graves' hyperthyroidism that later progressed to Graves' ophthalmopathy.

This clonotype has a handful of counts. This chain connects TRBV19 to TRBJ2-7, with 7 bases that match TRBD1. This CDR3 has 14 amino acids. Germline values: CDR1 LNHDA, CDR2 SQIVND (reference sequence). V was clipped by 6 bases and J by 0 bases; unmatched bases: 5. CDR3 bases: TGTGCCAGTAGAGGGCAGGGGGACTCCTACGAGCAGTACTTC. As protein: CASRGQGDSYEQYF.

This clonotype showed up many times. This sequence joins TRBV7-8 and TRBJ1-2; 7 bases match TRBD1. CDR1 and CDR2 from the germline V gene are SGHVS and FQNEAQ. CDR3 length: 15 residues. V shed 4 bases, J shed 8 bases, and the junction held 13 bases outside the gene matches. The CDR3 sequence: CASSSDRVGSKGYTF. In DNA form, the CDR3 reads TGTGCCAGCAGCTCTGACAGGGTAGGGTCGAAAGGCTACACCTTC.

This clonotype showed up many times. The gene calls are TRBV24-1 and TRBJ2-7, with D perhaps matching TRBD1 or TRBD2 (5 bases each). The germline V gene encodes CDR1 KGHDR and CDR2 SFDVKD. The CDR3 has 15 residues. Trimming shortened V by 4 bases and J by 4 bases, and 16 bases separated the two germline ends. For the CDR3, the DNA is TGTGCCACCAGTGACTCAGGACTGCCAGGGTACGAGCAGTACTTC. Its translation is CATSDSGLPGYEQYF.

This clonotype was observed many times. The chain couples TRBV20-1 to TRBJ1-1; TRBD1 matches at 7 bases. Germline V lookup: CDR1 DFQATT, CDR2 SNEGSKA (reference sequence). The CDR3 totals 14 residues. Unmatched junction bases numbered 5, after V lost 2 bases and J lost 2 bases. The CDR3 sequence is CSARKGAVNTEAFF. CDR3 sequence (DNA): TGCAGTGCTAGAAAGGGGGCGGTTAACACTGAAGCTTTCTTT.

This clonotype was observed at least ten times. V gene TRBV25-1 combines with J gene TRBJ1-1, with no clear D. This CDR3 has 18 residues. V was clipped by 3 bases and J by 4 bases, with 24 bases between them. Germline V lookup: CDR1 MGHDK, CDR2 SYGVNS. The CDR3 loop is CASSDPMNKGASGTEAFF. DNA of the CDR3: TGTGCCAGCAGTGACCCTATGAATAAGGGAGCGTCGGGCACTGAAGCTTTCTTT.

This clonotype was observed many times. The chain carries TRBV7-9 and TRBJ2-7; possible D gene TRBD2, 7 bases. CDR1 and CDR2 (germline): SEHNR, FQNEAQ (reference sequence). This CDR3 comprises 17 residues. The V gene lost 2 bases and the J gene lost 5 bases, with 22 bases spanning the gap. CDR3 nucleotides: TGTGCCAGCAGCTTAACCGTTGGGGGGGCGTCCTTCCACGAGCAGTACTTC. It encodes CASSLTVGGASFHEQYF. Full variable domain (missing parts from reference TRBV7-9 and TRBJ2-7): DTGVSQNPRHKITKRGQNVTFRCDPISEHNRLYWYRQTLGQGPEFLTYFQNEAQLEKSRLLSDRFSAERPKGSFSTLEIQRTEQGDSAMYLCASSLTVGGASFHEQYFGPGTRLTVT.

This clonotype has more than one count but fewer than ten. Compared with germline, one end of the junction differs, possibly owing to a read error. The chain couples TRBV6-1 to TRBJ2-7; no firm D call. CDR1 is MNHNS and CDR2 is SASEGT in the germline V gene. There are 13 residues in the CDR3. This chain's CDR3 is CASTETLTGEQCF. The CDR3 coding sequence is TGTGCCAGCACTGAGACCCTCACCGGCGAGCAGTGCTTC.

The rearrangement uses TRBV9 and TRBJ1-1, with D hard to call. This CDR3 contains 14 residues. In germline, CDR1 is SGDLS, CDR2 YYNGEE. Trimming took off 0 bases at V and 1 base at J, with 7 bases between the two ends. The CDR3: CASSVEGRNTEAFF. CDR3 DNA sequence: TGTGCCAGCAGCGTAGAGGGTCGGAACACTGAAGCTTTCTTT.

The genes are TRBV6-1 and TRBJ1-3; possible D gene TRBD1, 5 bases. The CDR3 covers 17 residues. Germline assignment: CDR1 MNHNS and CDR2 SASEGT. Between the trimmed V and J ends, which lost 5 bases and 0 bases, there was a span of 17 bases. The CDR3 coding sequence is TGTGCCAGCAGTAGGGGACCGGGAGTCGTCTCTGGAAACACCATATATTTT. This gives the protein CASSRGPGVVSGNTIYF.

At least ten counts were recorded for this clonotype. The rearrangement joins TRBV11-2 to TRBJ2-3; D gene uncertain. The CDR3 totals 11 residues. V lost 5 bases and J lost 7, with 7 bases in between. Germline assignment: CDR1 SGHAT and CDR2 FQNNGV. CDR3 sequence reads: CASSRGYTQYF. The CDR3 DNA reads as TGTGCCAGCAGCCGAGGTTATACGCAGTATTTT.

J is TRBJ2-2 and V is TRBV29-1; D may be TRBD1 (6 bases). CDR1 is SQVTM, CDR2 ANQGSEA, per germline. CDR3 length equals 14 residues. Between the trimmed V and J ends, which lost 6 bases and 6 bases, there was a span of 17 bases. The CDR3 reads CSVGATGQSGELFF. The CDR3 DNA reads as TGCAGCGTGGGGGCTACCGGCCAATCCGGGGAGCTGTTTTTT.

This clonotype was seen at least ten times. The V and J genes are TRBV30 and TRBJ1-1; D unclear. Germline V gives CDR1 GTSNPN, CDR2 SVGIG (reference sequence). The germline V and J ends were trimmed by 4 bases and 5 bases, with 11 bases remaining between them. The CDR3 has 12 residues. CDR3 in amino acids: CAWTEILTEAFF. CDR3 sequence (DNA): TGTGCCTGGACCGAGATTCTGACTGAAGCTTTCTTT.

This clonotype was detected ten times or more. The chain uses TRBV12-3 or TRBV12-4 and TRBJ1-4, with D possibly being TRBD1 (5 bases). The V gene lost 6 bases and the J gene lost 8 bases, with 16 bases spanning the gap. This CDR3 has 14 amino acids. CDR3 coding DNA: TGTGCCAGCAGCCAGGGCAGCCGCCGGGAAAAACTGTTTTTT. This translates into CASSQGSRREKLFF.

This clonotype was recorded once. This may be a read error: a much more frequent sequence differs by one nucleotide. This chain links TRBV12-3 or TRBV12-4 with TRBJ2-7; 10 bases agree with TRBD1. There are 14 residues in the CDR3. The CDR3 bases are TGTGCCAGCAGTAAGACAGGGGGCATGTACGAGCGGTACTTC. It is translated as CASSKTGGMYERYF.